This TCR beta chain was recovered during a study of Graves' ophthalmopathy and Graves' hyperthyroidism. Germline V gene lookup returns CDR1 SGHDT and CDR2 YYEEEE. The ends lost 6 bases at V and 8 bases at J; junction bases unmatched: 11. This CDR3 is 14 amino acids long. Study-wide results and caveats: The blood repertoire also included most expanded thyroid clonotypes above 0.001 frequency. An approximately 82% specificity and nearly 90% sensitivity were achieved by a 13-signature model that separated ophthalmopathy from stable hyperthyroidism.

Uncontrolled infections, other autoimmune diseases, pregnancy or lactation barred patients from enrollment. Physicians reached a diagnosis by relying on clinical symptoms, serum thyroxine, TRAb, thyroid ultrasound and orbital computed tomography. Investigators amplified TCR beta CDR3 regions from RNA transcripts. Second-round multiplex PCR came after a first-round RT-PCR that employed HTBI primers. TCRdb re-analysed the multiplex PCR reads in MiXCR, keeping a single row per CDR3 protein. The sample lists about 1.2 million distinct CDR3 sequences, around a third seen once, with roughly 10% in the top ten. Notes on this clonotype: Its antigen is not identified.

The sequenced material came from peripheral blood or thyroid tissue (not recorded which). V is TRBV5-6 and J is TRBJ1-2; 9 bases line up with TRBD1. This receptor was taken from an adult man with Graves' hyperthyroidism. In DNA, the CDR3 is TGTGCCAGCATCTTAAGGGGACAGGGCGACGGCTACACCTTC. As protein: CASILRGQGDGYTF.